The next 8 T cell receptor beta chains were all read from a single sample in a study of blood T cell repertoires in COVID-19. The method was immunoSEQ multiplex PCR; TCRdb's version includes in-frame clones alone and lacks a portion of them. This sample carries 100,000 to 150,000 clones, 71% of them seen once, and the ten largest clones take about 0.85%. Sequencing was carried out using peripheral blood. The source of these receptors is a human donor with acute or convalescent COVID-19. The donor label of this sample is uncertain.

The V call is TRBV7-9, the J call TRBJ2-7, with D unclear. The V end was cut by 2 bases, the J end by 0 bases, with 5 bases between. CDR3 length: 13 amino acids. Germline values: CDR1 SEHNR, CDR2 FQNEAQ (reference sequence). CDR3 region: CASSLPSSYEQYF. Written as DNA, the CDR3 is TGTGCCAGCAGCTTACCCAGCTCCTACGAGCAGTACTTC. The full variable domain, in which reference TRBV7-9 and TRBJ2-7 provide the parts outside the CDR3, is DTGVSQNPRHKITKRGQNVTFRCDPISEHNRLYWYRQTLGQGPEFLTYFQNEAQLEKSRLLSDRFSAERPKGSFSTLEIQRTEQGDSAMYLCASSLPSSYEQYFGPGTRLTVT.

The rearrangement joins TRBV6-6 to TRBJ1-1, with D perhaps TRBD1 (5 bases). The CDR3 runs 15 residues. V was shortened by 2 bases and J by 4 bases, with 14 bases between the two germline ends. Germline V gene sequence: CDR1 MNHNY, CDR2 SVGAGI (reference sequence). CDR3 coding DNA: TGTGCCAGCAGTTACGGAGGGGAGAGGGGCACTGAAGCTTTCTTT. It specifies CASSYGGERGTEAFF.

The CDR3 loop is CASRTGTGNGYTF. The CDR3 nucleotides are TGTGCCAGCAGGACCGGGACAGGGAATGGCTACACCTTC. The chain links TRBV6-6 to TRBJ1-2; TRBD1 agrees at 9 bases. Losses at the gene ends were 6 bases for V and 6 bases for J; bases not matched to a gene: 5. This CDR3 region has 13 residues. Per germline, CDR1 MNHNY and CDR2 SVGAGI (reference sequence).

This sequence joins TRBV7-9 and TRBJ1-1, with D possibly TRBD1 on 5 matching bases. With 4 bases removed from V and 7 bases from J, the gap between germline ends came to 7 bases. The CDR3 extends over 11 amino acids. Germline V gene sequence: CDR1 SEHNR, CDR2 FQNEAQ (reference sequence). CDR3 residues: CASSSTGEAFF. The CDR3 DNA reads as TGTGCCAGCAGCTCTACAGGTGAAGCTTTCTTT. The full variable domain, with the rest looked up from reference TRBV7-9 and TRBJ1-1, is DTGVSQNPRHKITKRGQNVTFRCDPISEHNRLYWYRQTLGQGPEFLTYFQNEAQLEKSRLLSDRFSAERPKGSFSTLEIQRTEQGDSAMYLCASSSTGEAFFGQGTRLTVV.

The rearrangement joins TRBV11-3 to TRBJ2-2; D is undetermined. Germline CDR1 reads SGHNT; CDR2 reads YENEEA. The CDR3 consists of 12 residues. Trimming pared 3 bases from V and 5 bases from J, leaving 4 bases between. The CDR3 loop reads CASSFSTGELFF. In nucleotides, the CDR3 is TGTGCCAGCAGCTTTTCGACCGGGGAGCTGTTTTTT.

The chain recombines TRBV6-1 with TRBJ2-7; 8 bases fit TRBD1. The V gene's germline CDR1 is MNHNS and CDR2 SASEGT. J was trimmed by 10 bases and V by 6 bases; bases with no gene match: 8. This CDR3 region has 12 residues. CDR3 nucleotides: TGTGCCAGCAGAGGACAGGGCTTAGATCAGTACTTC. Residues: CASRGQGLDQYF.

The chain links TRBV5-5 to TRBJ2-7, with TRBD1 matching over 8 bases. Germline loops: CDR1 SGHKS, CDR2 YYEKEE (reference sequence). J was trimmed by 0 bases and V by 4 bases; bases with no gene match: 9. This CDR3 has 16 amino acids. The CDR3 bases are TGTGCCAGCAGCCCCTGGGACAGGAGGAGCTCCTACGAGCAGTACTTC. Translated: CASSPWDRRSSYEQYF.

This clone was counted between two and nine times. The rearrangement links TRBV6-6 to TRBJ2-5, with D possibly matching TRBD1 (6 bases). Germline assignment: CDR1 MNHNY and CDR2 SVGAGI (reference sequence). V was trimmed by 6 bases and J by 1 base, leaving 12 bases between them. The CDR3 spans 14 residues. The DNA for the CDR3 is TGTGCCAGCAGACCCTGGACAGTCCAAGAGACCCAGTACTTC. Translating it yields CASRPWTVQETQYF.